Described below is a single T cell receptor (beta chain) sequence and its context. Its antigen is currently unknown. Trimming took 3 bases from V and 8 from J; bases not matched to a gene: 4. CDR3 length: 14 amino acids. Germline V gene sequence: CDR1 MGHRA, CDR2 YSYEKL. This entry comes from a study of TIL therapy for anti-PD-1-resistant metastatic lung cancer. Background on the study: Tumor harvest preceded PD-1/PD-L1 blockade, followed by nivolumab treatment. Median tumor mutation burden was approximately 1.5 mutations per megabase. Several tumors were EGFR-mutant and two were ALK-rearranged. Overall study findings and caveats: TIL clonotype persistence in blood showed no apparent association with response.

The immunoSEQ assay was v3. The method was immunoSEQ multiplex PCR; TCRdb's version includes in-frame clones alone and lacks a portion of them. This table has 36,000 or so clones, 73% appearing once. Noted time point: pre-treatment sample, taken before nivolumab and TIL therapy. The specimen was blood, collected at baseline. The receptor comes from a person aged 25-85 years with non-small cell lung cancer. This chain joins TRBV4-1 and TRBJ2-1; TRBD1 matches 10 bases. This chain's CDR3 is CASSQGTGVDEQFF. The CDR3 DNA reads TGCGCCAGCAGCCAGGGGACAGGGGTCGATGAGCAGTTCTTC.